These 20 T cell receptor beta chains were all obtained from the same sample, sequenced in a study of blood T cell repertoires in COVID-19. Profiling relied on immunoSEQ multiplex PCR, and the TCRdb table lists in-frame clones only, not all of them. The table includes 430,000 or so clones, 88% detected once. The source material was PBMCs or T cells enriched from blood (not recorded which). The source is a middle-aged woman who had recovered from COVID-19.

This clone has more than one count but fewer than ten. The rearrangement joins TRBV12-3 or TRBV12-4 to TRBJ1-2; D gene uncertain. The CDR3 covers 13 residues. V lost 2 bases and J lost 12, with 16 bases in between. For the CDR3, the DNA is TGTGCCAGCAGTTTAAATGGTTTTTTCGTAGACACCTTC. Amino acid sequence: CASSLNGFFVDTF.

The V and J genes are TRBV2 and TRBJ1-2; no reliable D call. The CDR3 has 15 amino acids. Trimming removed 8 bases from V and 8 bases from J, with 24 bases in between. Germline V gene sequence: CDR1 SNHLY, CDR2 FYNNEI. The CDR3 DNA reads TGTGCCAGCTTTAATCATACGCACACAGTAGCGGGCTACACCTTC. This gives the protein CASFNHTHTVAGYTF.

The genes are TRBV5-4 and TRBJ2-2; no clear D. This CDR3 has 13 amino acids. CDR1 is SGHNT, CDR2 YYREEE, per germline (reference sequence). V was pared by 2 bases and J by 7 bases, with 9 bases between. CDR3 amino acids: CASSLYGGGELFF. CDR3 sequence (DNA): TGTGCCAGCAGCTTATATGGCGGCGGGGAGCTGTTTTTT.

The J gene is TRBJ1-2, the V gene TRBV9; D is perhaps TRBD1 (6 bases). CDR1 is SGDLS and CDR2 is YYNGEE in the germline V gene. With 0 bases removed from V and 7 bases from J, the gap between germline ends came to 10 bases. CDR3 length equals 13 residues. The CDR3 DNA reads TGTGCCAGCAGCGTAGATGGGGGCGGTGGCTACACCTTC. Amino acids: CASSVDGGGGYTF. Supplemented by reference TRBV9 and TRBJ1-2, the full variable domain reads DSGVTQTPKHLITATGQRVTLRCSPRSGDLSVYWYQQSLDQGLQFLIQYYNGEERAKGNILERFSAQQFPDLHSELNLSSLELGDSALYFCASSVDGGGGYTFGSGTRLTVV.

The rearrangement uses TRBV11-3 and TRBJ1-6; the D gene is possibly TRBD1 (6 bases). Per the germline V gene, CDR1 is SGHNT and CDR2 is YENEEA. Trimming pared 1 base from V and 8 bases from J, leaving 12 bases between. The CDR3 covers 15 residues. CDR3 DNA sequence: TGTGCCAGCAGCTTAGGACAGGACGTCGATTCACCCCTCCACTTT. Residues: CASSLGQDVDSPLHF.

This clone appeared once. The chain recombines TRBV19 with TRBJ2-1; the D gene is possibly TRBD2 (6 bases). The ends were cut back, 7 bases at V and 2 bases at J, with 18 bases in the middle. CDR1 and CDR2 from the germline V gene are LNHDA and SQIVND (reference sequence). The CDR3 extends over 16 amino acids. Here the CDR3 DNA reads TGTGCCAGTAATTATTGGGGGGACGCCCCCTACAATGAGCAGTTCTTC. This codes for CASNYWGDAPYNEQFF.

This chain uses TRBV7-2 with TRBJ2-6, with D tentatively TRBD1 (5 bases). Per germline, CDR1 SGHTA and CDR2 FQGNSA. The CDR3 is 17 amino acids. V lost 1 base, J lost 0 bases, and 10 bases lay in between. The CDR3 sequence: CASSLVGRASGANVLTF. The CDR3 nucleotides read TGTGCCAGCAGCTTAGTGGGCAGGGCCTCTGGGGCCAACGTCCTGACTTTC. The whole variable domain, filled in from reference TRBV7-2 and TRBJ2-6, reads GAGVSQSPSNKVTEKGKDVELRCDPISGHTALYWYRQSLGQGLEFLIYFQGNSAPDKSGLPSDRFSAERTGGSVSTLTIQRTQQEDSAVYLCASSLVGRASGANVLTFGAGSRLTVL.

The chain combines TRBV6-5 with TRBJ2-6, with 9 bases matching TRBD1. The CDR3 loop spans 16 amino acids. V gave up 4 bases and J gave up 4 bases; unmatched junction bases: 5. Per the germline V gene, CDR1 is MNHEY and CDR2 is SVGAGI. In DNA, the CDR3 is TGTGCCAGCAGTTTCGGACAGGGGTCGGGGGCCAACGTCCTGACTTTC. This gives the protein CASSFGQGSGANVLTF.

This clone was seen only a few times. The chain employs TRBV30 and TRBJ2-1; 9 bases match TRBD1. Germline trimming cut 4 bases from V and 10 bases from J; bases unmatched to any gene: 8. The CDR3 runs 13 residues. Germline V gene data show CDR1 as GTSNPN and CDR2 as SVGIG (reference sequence). CDR3: CAWTGTGPEEQFF. For the CDR3, the DNA is TGTGCCTGGACCGGGACAGGGCCCGAAGAGCAGTTCTTC.

This chain joins TRBV4-2 and TRBJ2-3; 12 nucleotides agree with TRBD2. This CDR3 has 15 amino acids. The J segment lost 3 bases and the V segment lost 7 bases, leaving 5 bases of the junction unmatched. CDR1 and CDR2 (germline): LGHNA, YNFKEQ. CDR3 region: CASTSGTSGTDTQYF. The CDR3 DNA is TGTGCCAGCACCTCCGGGACTAGCGGGACAGATACGCAGTATTTT.

This clone was seen only a few times. The rearrangement joins TRBV5-1 to TRBJ2-1, with 8 positions matching TRBD1. The CDR3 sequence is 14 residues long. Trimming at V came to 2 bases and at J to 5 bases, leaving 3 bases not matched to a gene. CDR1 is SGHRS, CDR2 YFSETQ, per germline. The CDR3 reads CASSFRDRNNEQFF. The CDR3 bases are TGCGCCAGCAGCTTCCGGGACAGGAACAATGAGCAGTTCTTC.

The gene calls are TRBV5-1 and TRBJ1-6, with 10 bases matching TRBD1. V was clipped by 2 bases and J by 8 bases; unmatched bases: 1. This CDR3 has 14 amino acids. Germline V gene sequence: CDR1 SGHRS, CDR2 YFSETQ. The CDR3 is CASSFGTGDSPLHF. The CDR3 nucleotides are TGCGCCAGCAGCTTTGGGACAGGGGATTCACCCCTCCACTTT.

This chain links TRBV27 with TRBJ2-4; the match to TRBD2 covers 9 bases. V lost 2 bases and J lost 6; bases outside the gene matches: 2. The CDR3 totals 14 residues. Germline CDR1 and CDR2: MNHEY and SMNVEV (reference sequence). The CDR3, as DNA: TGTGCCAGCAGTTTAGCAGCGGGGGGAAACATTCAGTACTTC. Translated: CASSLAAGGNIQYF.

The chain joins TRBV11-3 to TRBJ2-2, with 7 bases matching TRBD2. J lost 5 bases, V lost 8 bases, and 8 bases had no gene match. The CDR3 consists of 14 residues. Germline V gives CDR1 SGHNT, CDR2 YENEEA. CDR3 residues: CASGNGRRTGELFF. The CDR3 DNA follows: TGTGCCAGCGGAAACGGGAGGAGGACCGGGGAGCTGTTTTTT.

V usage is TRBV10-3 and J usage is TRBJ2-1, with 11 bases matching TRBD1. The CDR3 is 14 amino acids. The germline CDR1 and CDR2 sequences are ENHRY and SYGVKD. The ends lost 10 bases at V and 8 bases at J; junction bases unmatched: 10. The CDR3 DNA is TGTGCCACCCAGGACAGGGGGCTTCGGGATGAGCAGTTCTTC. It specifies CATQDRGLRDEQFF.

This clone was counted only a few times. In DNA, the CDR3 is TGTGCCAGCGGACCGCGACAGATGAACACTGAAGCTTTCTTT. Protein product: CASGPRQMNTEAFF. The V and J genes are TRBV9 and TRBJ1-1; TRBD1 is a possible D gene (5 bases). CDR3 length equals 14 residues. Trimming removed 7 bases from V and 0 bases from J, with 13 bases in between. Germline CDR1 SGDLS, CDR2 YYNGEE.

The V and J genes are TRBV6-2 or TRBV6-3 and TRBJ2-3; 9 nucleotides agree with TRBD2. Trimming cost V 2 bases and J 1 base; bases outside gene matches: 13. The CDR3 length is 19 residues. The germline CDR1 and CDR2 sequences are MNHEY and SVGEGT. CDR3 region: CASSYRPKSTSGGTDTQYF. As DNA, the CDR3 is TGTGCCAGCAGTTACCGACCTAAATCGACTAGCGGCGGCACAGATACGCAGTATTTT.

The chain joins TRBV19 to TRBJ2-5; 8 bases line up with TRBD1. Germline CDR1 is LNHDA and CDR2 is SQIVND (reference sequence). This CDR3 spans 15 amino acids. V shed 3 bases, J shed 2 bases, and the junction held 5 bases outside the gene matches. Here the CDR3 DNA reads TGTGCCAGTAGTATTCGCCAGGGGGCTCAAGAGACCCAGTACTTC. This encodes CASSIRQGAQETQYF.

This clone was detected only once. This chain connects TRBV6-1 to TRBJ1-5; TRBD1 agrees at 7 bases. V was pared by 3 bases and J by 6 bases, with 8 bases of the junction left unmatched. The V gene's germline CDR1 is MNHNS and CDR2 SASEGT. This CDR3 region has 15 residues. The CDR3 coding sequence is TGTGCCAGCAGTGACCTGACAGGGAGGTCTCAGCCCCAGCATTTT. Encoded protein: CASSDLTGRSQPQHF.

CDR3 amino acids: CASSQDEGEGVLEKLFF. CDR3 coding DNA: TGCGCCAGCAGCCAAGATGAGGGGGAAGGGGTTCTAGAAAAACTGTTTTTT. The chain employs TRBV4-3 and TRBJ1-4; maybe TRBD1 (6 bases). V lost 0 bases, J lost 8 bases, and 19 bases lay in between. The CDR3 consists of 17 residues. The germline CDR1 and CDR2 sequences are LGHNA and YSLEER.